These 10 T cell receptor beta chains came from one sample sequenced in a study of CD8+CD57+ T cells in acquired aplastic anemia. It was genomic DNA that served as the template for profiling TCR beta VDJ and CDR3. TCRdb fed the reads into MiXCR, producing one record per CDR3 protein. The sample consists of over 35,000 distinct CDR3 sequences, about 65% of them appearing once. The sequencing input was sorted CD4+, CD8+, or CD8+CD57+ T cells (not recorded which) from PBMCs. These receptors originate from a human donor in good health, serving as a control.

J is TRBJ2-1 and V is TRBV20-1, with D perhaps TRBD1 (5 bases). Between the trimmed V and J ends, which lost 0 bases and 6 bases, there was a span of 9 bases. CDR3 length: 13 amino acids. Germline CDR1 reads DFQATT; CDR2 reads SNEGSKA (reference sequence). DNA of the CDR3: TGCAGTGCTAGAGATCCACAGGTCAATGAGCAGTTCTTC. Translation gives CSARDPQVNEQFF.

By its share, this clonotype is medium-sized. V is TRBV29-1 and J is TRBJ2-1; TRBD2 agrees at 9 bases. This CDR3 has 13 amino acids. Looked up from germline, CDR1 is SQVTM and CDR2 is ANQGSEA. V trimming: 6 bases; J trimming: 8 bases; junction bases outside the gene matches: 8. The CDR3 DNA reads TGCAGCGTCGGCGGGGGGGCGAAGGATGAGCAGTTCTTC. Translated: CSVGGGAKDEQFF.

The rearrangement links TRBV24-1 to TRBJ2-7; D gene uncertain. The V gene lost 2 bases and the J gene lost 5 bases, with 9 bases spanning the gap. Per germline, CDR1 KGHDR and CDR2 SFDVKD. This CDR3 has 13 residues. CDR3 sequence: CATSDSAGDEQYF. In nucleotides, the CDR3 is TGTGCCACCAGTGATTCGGCAGGCGACGAGCAGTACTTC.

The V gene is TRBV9, the J gene TRBJ1-1; the D gene is possibly TRBD1 (6 bases). Germline loops: CDR1 SGDLS, CDR2 YYNGEE. Trimming cost V 3 bases and J 0 bases, with 9 bases left between them. The length of the CDR3 is 14 residues. The CDR3 here is CASSEGVMNTEAFF. The CDR3 coding sequence is TGTGCCAGCAGCGAGGGGGTTATGAACACTGAAGCTTTCTTT.

This clonotype has at least ten counts. This chain links TRBV27 with TRBJ1-2; D unclear. The V end lost 0 bases, the J end lost 4 bases, and 3 bases lay between the germline ends. Germline CDR1 reads MNHEY; CDR2 reads SMNVEV (reference sequence). The CDR3 covers 12 residues. The chain's CDR3 is CASSLSGYGYTF. In nucleotides, the CDR3 is TGTGCCAGCAGTTTATCCGGCTATGGCTACACCTTC.

The genes are TRBV29-1 and TRBJ2-7; weak D call: TRBD1 (6 bases). CDR3 size: 16 residues. V was pared by 4 bases and J by 0 bases, with 19 bases between. Germline V gene data show CDR1 as SQVTM and CDR2 as ANQGSEA. The CDR3 here is CSVGGITDSVSYEQYF. CDR3 nucleotides: TGCAGCGTTGGAGGGATTACGGACAGTGTCTCCTACGAGCAGTACTTC.

This clonotype is deemed medium-sized (0.01 to 0.1%). V usage is TRBV20-1 and J usage is TRBJ2-7, with D perhaps matching TRBD1 (6 bases). The V gene lost 6 bases and the J gene lost 0 bases, with 12 bases spanning the gap. The CDR3 totals 13 residues. CDR1 and CDR2 (germline): DFQATT, SNEGSKA (reference sequence). CDR3 in amino acids: CSAPKDSSYEQYF. In nucleotides, the CDR3 is TGCAGTGCGCCGAAGGACAGCTCCTACGAGCAGTACTTC.

The chain recombines TRBV9 with TRBJ2-2; the match to TRBD1 covers 7 bases. V was clipped by 6 bases and J by 4 bases; unmatched bases: 6. The germline gives CDR1 SGDLS, CDR2 YYNGEE. The CDR3 has 14 amino acids. CDR3 coding DNA: TGTGCCAGCACCAAGACAGGGATCACCGGGGAGCTGTTTTTT. It is translated as CASTKTGITGELFF.

The chain recombines TRBV7-8 with TRBJ2-3, with D unclear. The germline V and J ends were trimmed by 6 bases and 3 bases, with 10 bases remaining between them. The V gene's germline CDR1 is SGHVS and CDR2 FQNEAQ. The CDR3 spans 13 residues. CDR3 DNA: TGTGCCAGCAGTGAACGAGCTACAGATACGCAGTATTTT. Protein product: CASSERATDTQYF.

The chain couples TRBV2 to TRBJ2-7, with a possible D match to TRBD1 (6 bases). Germline V CDR1 and CDR2: SNHLY, FYNNEI. The CDR3 length is 15 residues. V lost 4 bases and J 6 bases, leaving 19 bases between the germline ends. Here the CDR3 DNA reads TGTGCCAGCAGTGCCGGGGACATTGTAGGAATCGAGCAGTACTTC. It yields the protein CASSAGDIVGIEQYF.